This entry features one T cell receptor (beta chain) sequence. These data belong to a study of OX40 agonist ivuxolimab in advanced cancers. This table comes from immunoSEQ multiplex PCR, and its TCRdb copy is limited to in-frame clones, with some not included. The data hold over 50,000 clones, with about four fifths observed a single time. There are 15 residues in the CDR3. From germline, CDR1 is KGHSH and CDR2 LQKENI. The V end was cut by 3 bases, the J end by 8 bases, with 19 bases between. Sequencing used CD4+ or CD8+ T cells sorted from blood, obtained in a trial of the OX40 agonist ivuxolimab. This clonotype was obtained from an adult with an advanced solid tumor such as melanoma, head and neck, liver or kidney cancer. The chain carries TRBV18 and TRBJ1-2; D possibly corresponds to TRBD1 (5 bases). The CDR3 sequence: CASSPSAVAEGGYTF. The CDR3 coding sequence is TGTGCCAGCTCACCCTCGGCAGTCGCCGAGGGGGGCTACACCTTC.